A selection of T cell receptor beta chains follows, all from one sample in a study of OX40 agonist ivuxolimab in advanced cancers. Profiling relied on immunoSEQ multiplex PCR, and the TCRdb table lists in-frame clones only, not all of them. The data show 60,000 to 75,000 clones, approximately 89% seen once. The source material was CD4+ or CD8+ T cells sorted from blood, sampled in a trial of the OX40 agonist ivuxolimab. The receptors were gathered from an adult with an advanced solid tumor such as melanoma, head and neck, liver or kidney cancer. CDR3s include the opening cysteine and the closing phenylalanine or tryptophan. D genes are given only for firm matches. Only part of the rows carry a size: once, few, many, or a class if the clone is expanded.

v_gene,d_gene,abundance,j_gene,CDR3nt,CDR3aa
TRBV28,.,once,TRBJ2-1,TGTGCCAGCAGTCCCTCAGGGAGCTCCTACAATGAGCAGTTCTTC,CASSPSGSSYNEQFF
TRBV5-1,.,once,TRBJ2-2,TGCGCCAGCAGCGTCGGAGGGATGAACACCGGGGAGCTGTTTTTT,CASSVGGMNTGELFF
TRBV7-2,.,.,TRBJ2-1,TGTGCCAGCAGCCCTCTGCAGGGCTCCTACAATGAGCAGTTCTTC,CASSPLQGSYNEQFF
TRBV5-1,.,.,TRBJ2-5,TGCGCCAGCAGTTCAAACCAAGAGACCCAGTACTTC,CASSSNQETQYF
TRBV6-6,.,.,TRBJ2-3,TGTGCCAGCAGTTACTCCAAGGGCCCAAATACGCAGTATTTT,CASSYSKGPNTQYF
TRBV6-1,TRBD1,.,TRBJ1-5,TGTGCCAGCAGTTTAAAGACAGGGAATCAGCCCCAGCATTTT,CASSLKTGNQPQHF
TRBV11-1,TRBD1,.,TRBJ1-6,TGTGCCAGCAGCGAAAGGACAGGCGGGAGCTCCTATAATTCACCCCTCCACTTT,CASSERTGGSSYNSPLHF
TRBV30,.,.,TRBJ2-3,TGTGCCTGGAGTGTAGAGGATTGGACTCCTACGCAGTATTTT,CAWSVEDWTPTQYF
TRBV5-1,.,.,TRBJ2-5,TGCGCCAGCAGCTTCGCGTACCAAGAGACCCAGTACTTC,CASSFAYQETQYF
TRBV5-1,TRBD2,.,TRBJ2-2,TGCGCCAGCAGTAGACTAGCGGACAACGGTGGGGAGCTGTTTTTT,CASSRLADNGGELFF
TRBV18,.,.,TRBJ1-1,TGTGCCAGCTCACCCACAGGGTTACCAATGAACACTGAAGCTTTCTTT,CASSPTGLPMNTEAFF
TRBV19,.,.,TRBJ2-2,TGTGCCAGTAGTTGGCAGGTCGGGGAGCTGTTTTTT,CASSWQVGELFF
TRBV7-9,.,.,TRBJ2-5,TGTGCCAGCAGCGACCCCAGAGGGGGGTGGGAGACCCAGTACTTC,CASSDPRGGWETQYF
TRBV2,TRBD1,.,TRBJ2-3,TGTGCCAGCAGGACAGGGGAGGTAGATACGCAGTATTTT,CASRTGEVDTQYF
TRBV7-2,.,few,TRBJ2-7,TGTGCCAGCAGCTTAGCGGGGTGGCAGGGCGAGCAGTACTTC,CASSLAGWQGEQYF
TRBV11-2,TRBD2,.,TRBJ2-1,TGTGCCAGCAGCTTATTAGCGGGAGGGCCGTTTGAGCAGTTCTTC,CASSLLAGGPFEQFF
TRBV29-1,.,once,TRBJ1-1,TGCAGCGCCCTGGGGCAGGGAGGGACTGAAGCTTTCTTT,CSALGQGGTEAFF
TRBV7-9,.,.,TRBJ1-2,TGTGCCAGCAGCTTAGCGGGCTTTGCGTCCAGGGTGAACTATGGCTACACCTTC,CASSLAGFASRVNYGYTF
TRBV6-6,TRBD2,.,TRBJ2-3,TGTGCCAGCAGTTACCGTTCGAGCGGGAGTCTAGATACGCAGTATTTT,CASSYRSSGSLDTQYF
TRBV30,.,.,TRBJ2-3,TGTGCCTGGAAGCTAGATACGCAGTATTTT,CAWKLDTQYF
TRBV5-1,TRBD1,.,TRBJ2-7,TGCGCCAGCAGCTTCGGGGACAGGGGGCTCCACGAGCAGTACTTC,CASSFGDRGLHEQYF
TRBV6-5,TRBD2,.,TRBJ2-7,TGTGCCAGCAGGGGTCACGAGCGGGGGGTCTACGAGCAGTACTTC,CASRGHERGVYEQYF
TRBV28,.,few,TRBJ1-2,TGTGCCAGCAGCCCCCTGAACTATGGCTACACCTTC,CASSPLNYGYTF
TRBV7-9,.,.,TRBJ2-3,TGTGCCAGCAGCATGGTTGCGGATACGCAGTATTTT,CASSMVADTQYF
TRBV5-1,TRBD2,.,TRBJ2-3,TGCGCCAGCGGAGGGACTAGCGGGAGTTCGACAGATACGCAGTATTTT,CASGGTSGSSTDTQYF
TRBV2,.,once,TRBJ2-3,TGTGCCAGTAATACTAAGGGGGAAGTTACAGATACGCAGTATTTT,CASNTKGEVTDTQYF
TRBV18,.,.,TRBJ2-5,TGTGCCAGCTCACCACTTAACAGCCAAGAGACCCAGTACTTC,CASSPLNSQETQYF